This TCR beta chain originates from a study of neurological immune-mediated disorders. Whole-study findings and limits: The expanded clones of different subjects shared no CDR3 amino acid sequences (suggesting private repertoires in all groups).

This clonotype was seen repeatedly, ten times or more. The antigen is not known. Time point indicated: longitudinal time-point 3. PBMCs numbering 2 million and stored at -80 C yielded the unsorted libraries. The germline V and J ends were trimmed by 4 bases and 3 bases, with 17 bases remaining between them. Germline V gene data show CDR1 as SGHRS and CDR2 as YFSETQ. The CDR3 has 15 amino acids. Synthesis of cDNA was accomplished via 5'RACE employing 10-nucleotide random UMIs. Every sequencing run generated over 190 million TCR-beta sequences from 15-18 subjects. TCRdb fed the 5' RACE reads into MiXCR, producing one record per CDR3 protein. The sample lists roughly 100,000 distinct CDR3 sequences, 11% occurring once.

The source of this sequence is a female donor with HTLV-1-associated myelopathy (HAM/TSP). This chain joins TRBV5-1 and TRBJ2-7, with a weak D call TRBD2 (5 bases). The sample was PBMCs. The CDR3 DNA sequence: TGCGCCAGCAGCCTCGGAGGCCGGGCGGTCTACGAGCAGTACTTC. Its protein is CASSLGGRAVYEQYF.